This entry lists 19 T cell receptor beta chains sequenced from one sample in a study of T cells in localized non-small cell lung cancer. Method: immunoSEQ multiplex PCR; TCRdb's copy keeps in-frame clones and lacks some. This table has some 64,000 clones, roughly 90% appearing once. The source material was peripheral blood, sampled before any cancer treatment. These receptors were taken from a woman aged 40-69 years with stage I lung adenocarcinoma.

This chain uses TRBV19 with TRBJ1-5; 9 bases are a match to TRBD1. The CDR3 consists of 13 residues. Germline CDR1 reads LNHDA; CDR2 reads SQIVND (reference sequence). The V segment lost 9 bases and the J segment 4 bases; nucleotides outside the gene matches: 4. CDR3 sequence: CASRDRDNQPQHF. CDR3 nucleotides: TGTGCCAGCCGGGACAGGGATAATCAGCCCCAGCATTTT.

The chain employs TRBV7-3 and TRBJ1-1; D is possibly TRBD1 (5 bases). Trimming shortened V by 4 bases and J by 1 base, and 10 bases separated the two germline ends. The CDR3 runs 14 residues. Germline V CDR1 and CDR2: SGHTA, FQGTGA. The CDR3 here is CASSSRGQNTEAFF. The CDR3, as DNA: TGTGCCAGCAGCTCCCGTGGACAGAACACTGAAGCTTTCTTT.

V usage is TRBV28 and J usage is TRBJ1-5; no firm D call. In germline, CDR1 is MDHEN, CDR2 SYDVKM. The CDR3 sequence is 14 residues long. The V gene lost 6 bases and the J gene lost 7 bases, with 16 bases spanning the gap. CDR3 loop: CASSPTPWKQPQHF. CDR3 DNA: TGTGCCAGCAGCCCCACCCCGTGGAAACAGCCCCAGCATTTT.

V and J are TRBV18 and TRBJ2-7; D unresolved. This CDR3 is built from 14 residues. Trimming removed 3 bases at V and 3 bases at J, with 12 bases between. Per the germline V gene, CDR1 is KGHSH and CDR2 is LQKENI. Here the CDR3 reads CASSPGRRNYEQYF. The CDR3 coding sequence is TGTGCCAGCTCACCGGGCAGGCGGAACTACGAGCAGTACTTC.

A single count supports this clone. V is TRBV28 and J is TRBJ1-2; 7 bases fit TRBD1. Germline CDR1 reads MDHEN; CDR2 reads SYDVKM. V dropped 5 bases and J dropped 0; count of bases not matched to a gene: 3. This CDR3 spans 14 amino acids. In DNA form, the CDR3 reads TGTGCCAGCAGTAGGCAGGGGGCTAACTATGGCTACACCTTC. Translated, it gives CASSRQGANYGYTF.

The chain links TRBV7-2 to TRBJ2-3, with TRBD2 matching 9 bases. Trimming at V came to 3 bases and at J to 0 bases, leaving 4 bases not matched to a gene. Germline CDR1 and CDR2: SGHTA and FQGNSA. This CDR3 is 16 amino acids long. This CDR3 is CASSLIAGVSTDTQYF. The CDR3 DNA reads as TGTGCCAGCAGCTTGATAGCGGGAGTGAGCACAGATACGCAGTATTTT.

CDR3 in DNA: TGTGCCAGCAGTTTCTCCGGGACAGGGCATTGGAACTATGGCTACACCTTC. The encoded protein is CASSFSGTGHWNYGYTF. The genes are TRBV28 and TRBJ1-2; 9 nucleotides line up with TRBD1. The CDR3 is made up of 17 amino acids. Germline assignment: CDR1 MDHEN and CDR2 SYDVKM. Trimming at V came to 3 bases and at J to 2 bases, leaving 10 bases not matched to a gene.

The gene calls are TRBV27 and TRBJ1-2, with 7 bases that match TRBD1. The J segment lost 7 bases and the V segment lost 6 bases, leaving 11 bases of the junction unmatched. Germline CDR1 reads MNHEY; CDR2 reads SMNVEV (reference sequence). The CDR3 contains 14 residues. The CDR3 is CASSTPDREIGYTF. DNA for the CDR3: TGTGCCAGCAGCACTCCTGACAGGGAAATTGGCTACACCTTC.

V gene TRBV5-1 combines with J gene TRBJ2-5, with a possible D match to TRBD1 (6 bases). The germline V gene has CDR1 SGHRS and CDR2 YFSETQ. There are 15 residues in the CDR3. Trimming cost V 4 bases and J 2 bases, with 15 bases left between them. CDR3 protein: CASSPQGSKQETQYF. Written as DNA, the CDR3 is TGCGCCAGCAGCCCGCAGGGGTCTAAACAAGAGACCCAGTACTTC.

V and J are TRBV25-1 and TRBJ2-2; 15 bases line up with TRBD2. Germline-derived CDR1 and CDR2 are MGHDK and SYGVNS. Trimming cost V 5 bases and J 2 bases; bases outside gene matches: 6. This CDR3 is built from 18 residues. The CDR3 sequence is CASSTGTSGGRNTGELFF. The DNA for the CDR3 is TGTGCCAGCAGTACCGGGACTAGCGGGGGGCGAAACACCGGGGAGCTGTTTTTT.

The V gene is TRBV27, the J gene TRBJ2-1; unclear D gene. Germline V gives CDR1 MNHEY, CDR2 SMNVEV (reference sequence). The CDR3 extends over 11 amino acids. Trimming pared 6 bases from V and 3 bases from J, leaving 3 bases between. The CDR3 region is CASSLYNEQFF. The CDR3 bases are TGTGCCAGCAGCCTCTACAATGAGCAGTTCTTC.

The chain links TRBV27 to TRBJ1-1; 9 nucleotides match TRBD1. Germline trimming cut 9 bases from V and 1 base from J; bases unmatched to any gene: 3. CDR3 size: 13 residues. Germline values: CDR1 MNHEY, CDR2 SMNVEV (reference sequence). The CDR3 here is CASRQGGNTEAFF. The DNA of the CDR3 is TGTGCCAGTCGACAGGGGGGGAACACTGAAGCTTTCTTT.

The V gene is TRBV25-1, the J gene TRBJ2-7; D is perhaps TRBD1 (6 bases). Trimming removed 11 bases at V and 4 bases at J, with 27 bases between. The length of the CDR3 is 16 residues. Looked up from germline, CDR1 is MGHDK and CDR2 is SYGVNS. CDR3 in amino acids: CAQRGPPGVSLYEQYF. For the CDR3, the DNA is TGTGCCCAGCGAGGTCCCCCAGGGGTAAGTTTGTACGAGCAGTACTTC.

The V gene is TRBV11-1, the J gene TRBJ2-7; the match to TRBD2 covers 11 bases. Germline lookup yields CDR1 SGHAT and CDR2 FQDESV (reference sequence). V gave up 5 bases and J gave up 4 bases; unmatched junction bases: 7. This CDR3 contains 15 residues. DNA for the CDR3: TGTGCCAGCAGCGCCTCTAGCGGGAGGAAATACGAGCAGTACTTC. Its protein product is CASSASSGRKYEQYF.

CDR3 region: CASSGEGGLSNEKLFF. The DNA of the CDR3 is TGCGCCAGCAGCGGAGAAGGGGGTCTTAGTAATGAAAAACTGTTTTTT. The rearrangement joins TRBV5-1 to TRBJ1-4; D might be TRBD1 (6 bases). CDR3 length: 16 amino acids. V gave up 4 bases and J gave up 4 bases, with 17 bases separating them. Looked up from germline, CDR1 is SGHRS and CDR2 is YFSETQ. The entire variable domain, with the rest obtained from reference TRBV5-1 and TRBJ1-4, is as follows: KAGVTQTPRYLIKTRGQQVTLSCSPISGHRSVSWYQQTPGQGLQFLFEYFSETQRNKGNFPGRFSGRQFSNSRSEMNVSTLELGDSALYLCASSGEGGLSNEKLFFGSGTQLSVL.

The rearrangement links TRBV7-2 to TRBJ2-7, with a weak D call TRBD1 (6 bases). Germline V gene lookup returns CDR1 SGHTA and CDR2 FQGNSA. CDR3 length equals 16 residues. Trimming took off 0 bases at V and 0 bases at J, with 12 bases between the two ends. CDR3 coding DNA: TGTGCCAGCAGCTTAGCCTCCGGACAGATCTCCTACGAGCAGTACTTC. Its protein is CASSLASGQISYEQYF.

The V and J genes are TRBV9 and TRBJ2-1, with a tentative D call TRBD2 (5 bases). The germline gives CDR1 SGDLS, CDR2 YYNGEE. CDR3 size: 16 residues. V was trimmed by 2 bases and J by 4 bases, leaving 16 bases between them. The CDR3 nucleotides are TGTGCCAGCAGCGTGCAGACGGGGTCCCTTTACAATGAGCAGTTCTTC. It codes for CASSVQTGSLYNEQFF.

The V gene is TRBV11-3, the J gene TRBJ1-1, with D possibly TRBD1 on 6 matching bases. This CDR3 spans 15 amino acids. Germline V gene data show CDR1 as SGHNT and CDR2 as YENEEA. Trimming pared 5 bases from V and 2 bases from J, leaving 15 bases between. CDR3 region: CASSPHAGANTEAFF. The CDR3 DNA is TGTGCCAGCAGCCCCCATGCAGGGGCTAACACTGAAGCTTTCTTT.

The rearrangement links TRBV7-9 to TRBJ1-4; weak D call: TRBD1 (6 bases). Trimming removed 1 base at V and 7 bases at J, with 7 bases between. There are 13 residues in the CDR3. In germline, CDR1 is SEHNR, CDR2 FQNEAQ (reference sequence). CDR3 nucleotides: TGTGCCAGCAGCTTAGGGGGGGCTGAAAAACTGTTTTTT. It encodes CASSLGGAEKLFF.